Shown below are 16 T cell receptor beta chains from a single sample sequenced in a study of blood T cells in healthy people across ages. The second PCR ran roughly 7 to 11 cycles with a sample-barcoded 5' primer and J-beta primers. Via MiXCR, TCRdb re-called the 5' RACE reads, giving one row per CDR3 protein. Of 1.4 million to 1.5 million distinct CDR3 sequences listed, around 42% were seen once; the top ten hold 7.9%. Sequencing input: blood. Receptors were obtained from a woman younger than 35 in good health.

This chain uses TRBV5-1 with TRBJ1-5; D possibly corresponds to TRBD1 (5 bases). The length of the CDR3 is 14 residues. Trimming cost V 4 bases and J 1 base, with 9 bases left between them. Germline lookup yields CDR1 SGHRS and CDR2 YFSETQ. The CDR3 reads CASSRDPSNQPQHF. The DNA of the CDR3 is TGCGCCAGCAGCCGGGACCCGAGCAATCAGCCCCAGCATTTT.

The V gene is TRBV27, the J gene TRBJ2-5, with D possibly TRBD1 on 5 matching bases. The better agreement between TRBJ2-7 and the DNA end casts doubt on the J call. The CDR3 covers 13 residues. CDR1 and CDR2 from the germline V gene are MNHEY and SMNVEV (reference sequence). CDR3 protein: CASSLWAGSEQYF. CDR3 coding DNA: TGTGCCAGCAGTCTGTGGGCAGGGTCCGAGCAGTACTTC.

This clonotype was recorded only once. At one boundary the junction diverges from the germline segment, which might be a read error. The J gene is TRBJ1-6, the V gene TRBV6-5, with 7 bases matching TRBD1. The germline V gene encodes CDR1 MNHEY and CDR2 SVGAGI. CDR3 size: 14 residues. The CDR3 loop reads CAGRPQGGESPLHF. The CDR3 region has the DNA TGTGCCGGCAGACCCCAGGGGGGGGAATCACCCCTCCACTTT.

The chain links TRBV12-3 or TRBV12-4 to TRBJ2-1, with TRBD2 as a possible D gene (6 bases). The CDR3 contains 15 residues. The V gene lost 7 bases and the J gene lost 2 bases, with 15 bases spanning the gap. The CDR3 DNA follows: TGTGCCAGCACCACCCGCGGGGCGGCCTACAATGAGCAGTTCTTC. It yields the protein CASTTRGAAYNEQFF.

The chain employs TRBV24-1 and TRBJ2-3; 8 bases map to TRBD2. J was trimmed by 0 bases and V by 4 bases; bases with no gene match: 5. This CDR3 region has 16 residues. Looked up from germline, CDR1 is KGHDR and CDR2 is SFDVKD. The CDR3 loop is CATSERSGTSTDTQYF. CDR3 sequence (DNA): TGTGCCACCAGTGAACGTAGCGGGACGAGCACAGATACGCAGTATTTT.

This chain links TRBV6-5 with TRBJ1-1, with a possible D match to TRBD1 (5 bases). Per the germline V gene, CDR1 is MNHEY and CDR2 is SVGAGI. This CDR3 spans 14 amino acids. Trimming shortened V by 6 bases and J by 4 bases, and 15 bases separated the two germline ends. In DNA form, the CDR3 reads TGTGCCAGCAGGGGTGAAGGGGCTGTCACTGAAGCTTTCTTT. Encoded protein: CASRGEGAVTEAFF.

This clonotype was seen repeatedly, ten times or more. V gene TRBV29-1 combines with J gene TRBJ2-5; D is unclear. The CDR3 is 13 residues long. Germline values: CDR1 SQVTM, CDR2 ANQGSEA. V lost 5 bases and J lost 7, with 17 bases in between. The CDR3, as DNA: TGCAGCGTTCAGAGTCCTTTGATTGGGACCCAGTACTTC. It is translated as CSVQSPLIGTQYF.

This clonotype was counted a few times. The chain recombines TRBV13 with TRBJ1-6; 7 nucleotides align to TRBD1. Trimming took 4 bases from V and 10 from J; bases not matched to a gene: 4. Germline V gives CDR1 PRHDT, CDR2 FYEKMQ (reference sequence). The CDR3 covers 13 residues. The CDR3: CASSSEGASPLHF. CDR3 DNA sequence: TGTGCCAGCAGCTCCGAGGGGGCCTCACCCCTCCACTTT.

The chain links TRBV20-1 to TRBJ1-1; TRBD1 matches 7 bases. The J segment lost 0 bases and the V segment lost 1 base, leaving 5 bases of the junction unmatched. CDR1 DFQATT and CDR2 SNEGSKA come from the germline V gene (reference sequence). This CDR3 has 15 residues. CDR3 nucleotides: TGCAGTGCTAGAGGTCAGGGACAGTTGAACACTGAAGCTTTCTTT. Its protein product is CSARGQGQLNTEAFF.

The DNA of the CDR3 is TGTGCCAGCAGTTACTCCCCCCTATCTGGAAACACCATATATTTT. It codes for CASSYSPLSGNTIYF. The chain uses TRBV6-5 and TRBJ1-3; D is unclear. V dropped 0 bases and J dropped 1 base, with 7 bases sitting between them. The CDR3 is 15 residues long. The germline CDR1 and CDR2 sequences are MNHEY and SVGAGI.

This rearrangement joins TRBV12-3 or TRBV12-4 to TRBJ1-5, with 7 bases matching TRBD1. V was pared by 6 bases and J by 4 bases, with 3 bases of the junction left unmatched. The length of the CDR3 is 13 residues. The CDR3 is CASRQGTNQPQHF. The DNA of the CDR3 is TGTGCCAGCAGACAGGGGACGAATCAGCCCCAGCATTTT.

CDR3 protein: CASSVWSGFEGEQYF. CDR3 DNA sequence: TGTGCCAGCAGCGTGTGGTCGGGGTTTGAAGGCGAGCAGTACTTC. This rearrangement joins TRBV9 to TRBJ2-7, with D possibly TRBD2 on 5 matching bases. This CDR3 spans 15 amino acids. Germline values: CDR1 SGDLS, CDR2 YYNGEE. V lost 2 bases to trimming and J lost 6 bases, with 18 bases between them. The whole variable domain, filled in from reference TRBV9 and TRBJ2-7, reads DSGVTQTPKHLITATGQRVTLRCSPRSGDLSVYWYQQSLDQGLQFLIQYYNGEERAKGNILERFSAQQFPDLHSELNLSSLELGDSALYFCASSVWSGFEGEQYFGPGTRLTVT.

The chain couples TRBV27 to TRBJ2-2; D uncertain. In germline, CDR1 is MNHEY, CDR2 SMNVEV (reference sequence). The CDR3 sequence is 13 residues long. V lost 7 bases and J lost 0, with 6 bases in between. CDR3 sequence reads: CASKTSNTGELFF. The CDR3 nucleotides are TGTGCCAGCAAGACCTCGAACACCGGGGAGCTGTTTTTT.

This chain links TRBV7-9 with TRBJ2-1; tentative D call: TRBD2 (5 bases). The V end was cut by 6 bases, the J end by 2 bases, with 17 bases between. CDR3 length equals 16 residues. Germline V CDR1 and CDR2: SEHNR, FQNEAQ (reference sequence). The CDR3, as DNA: TGTGCCAGCAGGCCCACTCGAGCGGAGACCTACAATGAGCAGTTCTTC. Protein: CASRPTRAETYNEQFF.

The chain uses TRBV7-3 and TRBJ2-5; 15 nucleotides line up with TRBD2. CDR1 is SGHTA and CDR2 is FQGTGA in the germline V gene. V trimming: 5 bases; J trimming: 5 bases; junction bases outside the gene matches: 21. This CDR3 is 21 amino acids long. In nucleotides, the CDR3 is TGTGCCAGCAGCCCCTACGCCGGGACTAGCGGGGGGAATGCCGAACTTGAGACCCAGTACTTC. Its protein is CASSPYAGTSGGNAELETQYF.

The chain has TRBV7-9 and TRBJ2-7; 7 nucleotides align to TRBD2. V gave up 3 bases and J gave up 5 bases; unmatched junction bases: 13. This CDR3 has 16 amino acids. Per germline, CDR1 SEHNR and CDR2 FQNEAQ (reference sequence). The CDR3 here is CASSFKWGGEVNEQYF. The CDR3 DNA follows: TGTGCCAGCAGCTTTAAGTGGGGGGGAGAGGTAAACGAGCAGTACTTC.